What follows are 5 T cell receptor beta chains derived from one specimen sequenced in a study of T cells expressing NK-cell markers. TCRdb re-called the 5' RACE reads and catalogs CDR3 proteins one per entry, DNA excluded. Its listing shows approximately 440,000 distinct CDR3 sequences. The sample was blood T cells: a sorted CD56 or NKG2C T cell subset, CD4+ or CD8+ T cells, or bulk PBMC T cells (not recorded which). The source of these receptors is a woman aged 50 to 60 in good health.

The chain is built from TRBV20-1 and TRBJ2-1; TCRdb's D gene call, TRBD2, goes unchecked for lack of DNA. The CDR3 runs 16 residues. Per germline, CDR1 DFQATT and CDR2 SNEGSKA (reference sequence). This chain's CDR3 is CSARPPGGHPYNEQFF.

This chain links TRBV6-5 with TRBJ1-2; TCRdb's D call, TRBD1, is unchecked because there is no DNA. The germline V gene has CDR1 MNHEY and CDR2 SVGAGI. This CDR3 region has 14 residues. The CDR3 reads CASSYSPGQSGYTF.

This chain links TRBV5-1 with TRBJ2-1; there is no DNA to check the TCRdb D call of TRBD1. Germline V gene sequence: CDR1 SGHRS, CDR2 YFSETQ. CDR3 length: 14 residues. The CDR3 loop reads CASSWTGPGNEQFF.

The chain couples TRBV30 to TRBJ1-1. The CDR3 is made up of 12 amino acids. Germline CDR1 and CDR2: GTSNPN and SVGIG (reference sequence). CDR3 region: CAWSGGNTEAFF. The full variable domain, rest sourced from reference TRBV30 and TRBJ1-1, is SQTIHQWPATLVQPVGSPLSLECTVEGTSNPNLYWYRQAAGRGLQLLFYSVGIGQISSEVPQNLSASRPQDRQFILSSKKLLLSDSGFYLCAWSGGNTEAFFGQGTRLTVV.

The V call is TRBV16, the J call TRBJ1-2. The CDR3 has 14 amino acids. CDR1 is KGHSY, CDR2 FQNENV, per germline. The CDR3 here is CASSQLRQGHGYTF.